Each of the 5 T cell receptor beta chains below was sequenced from the same sample in a study of beta chain features in type 1 diabetes. Expressed TCRB transcripts got sequenced, as all isolated RNA was reverse transcribed. Data came from immunoSEQ multiplex PCR; TCRdb stores just in-frame clones and leaves some out. The sample includes under 350,000 clones, 14% of them seen just once. Antigen specificity for these receptors is unknown. The study, taken as a whole, reports: When Type 1 diabetes patients were examined, their TCRB CDR3s proved moderately but significantly shorter in all four CD4+ subsets.

Sequencing used naive CD4+ T cells from blood. Receptor source: a man in his thirties or forties with type 1 diabetes.

The chain joins TRBV6-1 to TRBJ2-7, with D perhaps matching TRBD2 (5 bases). Trimming took off 6 bases at V and 5 bases at J, with 14 bases between the two ends. The CDR3 is made up of 13 amino acids. CDR1 and CDR2 (germline): MNHNS, SASEGT. CDR3 bases: TGTGCCAGCAGATCCGGGTCGGGGAACGAGCAGTACTTC. It specifies CASRSGSGNEQYF.

A few counts support this clone. The CDR3 DNA reads as TGTGCCAGCAGCTTTAACAGTTACACTGAAGCTTTCTTT. This encodes CASSFNSYTEAFF. This chain connects TRBV7-9 to TRBJ1-1; D not resolved. The CDR3 runs to 13 residues. The V gene lost 3 bases and the J gene lost 3 bases, with 8 bases spanning the gap. Per germline, CDR1 SEHNR and CDR2 FQNEAQ (reference sequence). The full variable domain, with the rest looked up from reference TRBV7-9 and TRBJ1-1, is DTGVSQNPRHKITKRGQNVTFRCDPISEHNRLYWYRQTLGQGPEFLTYFQNEAQLEKSRLLSDRFSAERPKGSFSTLEIQRTEQGDSAMYLCASSFNSYTEAFFGQGTRLTVV.

This clone occurred a few times. The sample holds other DNA sequences that translate to the same CDR3. This sequence joins TRBV15 and TRBJ2-7, with TRBD1 identical over 8 bases. This CDR3 region has 15 residues. V shed 1 base, J shed 4 bases, and the junction held 6 bases outside the gene matches. The germline CDR1 and CDR2 sequences are LNHNV and YYDKDF (reference sequence). Here the CDR3 DNA reads TGTGCCACCAGCAGAGGCGGGACAGGATCTTACGAGCAGTACTTC. Translation gives CATSRGGTGSYEQYF.

The chain is built from TRBV28 and TRBJ2-5; D perhaps matches TRBD2 (6 bases). V lost 8 bases and J lost 2, with 12 bases in between. The CDR3 extends over 13 amino acids. Germline assignment: CDR1 MDHEN and CDR2 SYDVKM. CDR3 residues: CASGAGGQETQYF. The CDR3 DNA follows: TGTGCCAGCGGGGCAGGAGGGCAAGAGACCCAGTACTTC.

The chain employs TRBV7-6 and TRBJ2-5, with a tentative D call TRBD1 (6 bases). V dropped 5 bases and J dropped 1 base, with 11 bases sitting between them. The CDR3 is 14 residues long. The germline V gene has CDR1 SGHVS and CDR2 FNYEAQ. The CDR3 region is CASSRATGQETQYF. The CDR3 DNA sequence: TGTGCCAGCAGCCGCGCGACAGGCCAAGAGACCCAGTACTTC.